A selection of T cell receptor beta chains follows, all from one sample in a study of T cell repertoires in cytomegalovirus infection. TCRdb re-analysed the reads in MiXCR, keeping a single row per CDR3 protein. The sample yields 250,000 or so distinct CDR3 sequences, about 12% seen once. Source material: PBMCs. The receptors stem from a human donor in good health (CMV status not recorded). Some clones in this sample may be carry-over from other donors' samples. Each CDR3 is given with its conserved first and last residue. A D gene is named only where the DNA matches it firmly. The size field is filled for only some rows; it gives once, few, many or a size class.

CDR3 DNA: TGTGCCAGCAGTGTGCAGGGAAATTCACCCCTCCACTTT
CDR3 protein: CASSVQGNSPLHF
V gene: TRBV7-3
clone size: many
CDR3 length: 13
D gene: .
J gene: TRBJ1-6

CDR3 DNA: TGTGCCAGCAGCTTAGGAGGGTTTCAAGAGACCCAGTACTTC
CDR3 protein: CASSLGGFQETQYF
V gene: TRBV9
clone size: few
CDR3 length: 14
D gene: .
J gene: TRBJ2-5

CDR3 DNA: TGCAGCGTTCGCCACACCGACCATCAGCCCCAGCATTTT
CDR3 protein: CSVRHTDHQPQHF
V gene: TRBV29-1
clone size: .
CDR3 length: 13
D gene: .
J gene: TRBJ1-5

CDR3 DNA: TGTGCCAGCAGCAACCGGGACAGGGTTTACAATGAGCAGTTCTTC
CDR3 protein: CASSNRDRVYNEQFF
V gene: TRBV7-2
clone size: .
CDR3 length: 15
D gene: TRBD1
J gene: TRBJ2-1

CDR3 DNA: TGTGCCACCAGTGACCGGGGGCAGGAGCAGTACTTC
CDR3 protein: CATSDRGQEQYF
V gene: TRBV15
clone size: .
CDR3 length: 12
D gene: .
J gene: TRBJ2-7

CDR3 DNA: TGTGCCAGCAGCCCGGGGGAGGGCGGGAGTCTTAATGAGCAGTTCTTC
CDR3 protein: CASSPGEGGSLNEQFF
V gene: TRBV7-9
clone size: many
CDR3 length: 16
D gene: TRBD2
J gene: TRBJ2-1

CDR3 DNA: TGTGCCATCAGTGTCGAAGACAGGGTACCCATGAACACTGAAGCTTTCTTT
CDR3 protein: CAISVEDRVPMNTEAFF
V gene: TRBV10-3
clone size: many
CDR3 length: 17
D gene: TRBD1
J gene: TRBJ1-1

CDR3 DNA: TGTGCCAGCAGCTTAGGGCAGATCATGAACACTGAAGCTTTCTTT
CDR3 protein: CASSLGQIMNTEAFF
V gene: TRBV7-8
clone size: .
CDR3 length: 15
D gene: .
J gene: TRBJ1-1

CDR3 DNA: TGTGCCAGCAGTCTCCCCGGACAGGAGGATACGCAGTATTTT
CDR3 protein: CASSLPGQEDTQYF
V gene: TRBV28
clone size: many
CDR3 length: 14
D gene: TRBD1
J gene: TRBJ2-3

CDR3 DNA: TGTGCCAGCAGCCCGGGACAGGGGTATAGCACAGATACGCAGTATTTT
CDR3 protein: CASSPGQGYSTDTQYF
V gene: TRBV6-5
clone size: many
CDR3 length: 16
D gene: TRBD1
J gene: TRBJ2-3

CDR3 DNA: TGTGCCACCGGGACTGGGCTGTTCTTC
CDR3 protein: CATGTGLFF
V gene: TRBV7-2
clone size: .
CDR3 length: 9
D gene: .
J gene: TRBJ2-1